This TCR beta chain was identified in a study of identical twins. The trim removed 6 bases at V and 4 bases at J, leaving 4 bases unmatched. This CDR3 spans 13 amino acids. Germline V gene lookup returns CDR1 MNHNS and CDR2 SASEGT. Study results and limitations: Reduced insertions were recorded for abundant cord blood beta clonotypes, with no such pattern in memory repertoires.

In this sample, this clonotype turned up once. Its antigen is not known. TCRdb analysed the 5' RACE reads with MiXCR anew, one entry per CDR3 protein. The sample comprises hundreds of thousands of distinct CDR3 sequences, 20% to 25% of which are singletons, and about 2.7% rests with the top ten. These data also featured in a second study, about T cells expressing NK-cell markers. That work contributes: Obtained from sorted CD3+CD56+NKG2C+, CD3+CD56+NKG2C- and CD3+CD56-NKG2C+ T cells were the TCR beta repertoires. In a group of several donors, dominant NKG2C+ clonotypes represented roughly 1.0-7.0% of CD8+ T cells.

Input material: CD4+ T cells sorted from blood. This rearrangement joins TRBV6-1 to TRBJ2-7, with 9 bases aligning to TRBD2. The clonotype was recovered from a woman between 18 and 29 years old in good health. The CDR3 DNA reads as TGTGCCAGCAGGCTGACTAGCGGTTACGAGCAGTACTTC. It yields the protein CASRLTSGYEQYF.